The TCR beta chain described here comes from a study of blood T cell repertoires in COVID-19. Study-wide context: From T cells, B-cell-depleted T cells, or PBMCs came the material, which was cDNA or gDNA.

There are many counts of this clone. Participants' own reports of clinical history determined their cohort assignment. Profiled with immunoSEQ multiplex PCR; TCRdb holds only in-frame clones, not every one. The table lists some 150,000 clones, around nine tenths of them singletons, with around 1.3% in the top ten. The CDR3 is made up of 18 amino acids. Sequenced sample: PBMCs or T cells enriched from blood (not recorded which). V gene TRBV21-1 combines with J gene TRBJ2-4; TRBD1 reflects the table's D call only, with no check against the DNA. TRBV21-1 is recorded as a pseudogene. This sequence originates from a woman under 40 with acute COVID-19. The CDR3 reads CASSKGQGRSVGENIQYF. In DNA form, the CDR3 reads TGTGCCAGCAGCAAAGGGCAGGGGCGATCGGTTGGGGAAAACATTCAGTACTTC.